A selection of T cell receptor beta chains follows, all from one sample in a study of T cells in Graves' hyperthyroidism and ophthalmopathy. TCRdb re-called the multiplex PCR reads with MiXCR, one entry per CDR3 protein. Among around 490,000 distinct CDR3 sequences listed, about 20% were seen once. Input material: blood. These TCRs come from a man aged 35 to 55 with Graves' ophthalmopathy. The CDR3 runs from the conserved cysteine through the conserved F or W. The D gene is left open where the match is weak. Expanded clones get a size class; other rows say once, few or many, or leave the size out.

J: TRBJ2-3; size: many; V: TRBV10-3; D: .; DNA: TGTGCCATCAGTTCCGCCTCCCAAGATACGCAGTATTTT; CDR3: CAISSASQDTQYF
J: TRBJ2-7; size: few; V: TRBV28; D: TRBD2; DNA: TGTGCCAGCACCCCAAGCGGGATCTCGTATGGACGGCAGTACTTC; CDR3: CASTPSGISYGRQYF
J: TRBJ2-7; size: many; V: TRBV28; D: .; DNA: TGTGCCAGCACAAACCTCAGAAACAGGGAGCAGTACTTC; CDR3: CASTNLRNREQYF
J: TRBJ2-1; size: many; V: TRBV30; D: TRBD2; DNA: TGTGCCTGGAGTGTAGCGGGAGGGCGCAATGAGCAGTTCTTC; CDR3: CAWSVAGGRNEQFF
J: TRBJ2-2; size: many; V: TRBV9; D: .; DNA: TGTGCCAGCAGCGCCATGCGGGGGCCAGGTGTTTCGTCCCCCGGGGAGCTGTTTTTT; CDR3: CASSAMRGPGVSSPGELFF
J: TRBJ1-1; size: many; V: TRBV6-1; D: TRBD1; DNA: TGTGCCAGCAGACCCGGGACAGGGGGCGCAGGGCCTGAAGCTTTCTTT; CDR3: CASRPGTGGAGPEAFF
J: TRBJ2-3; size: .; V: TRBV18; D: .; DNA: TGTGCCAGCTCACCGTTAGACCCATCTAGCACAGATACGCAGTATTTT; CDR3: CASSPLDPSSTDTQYF
J: TRBJ1-4; size: .; V: TRBV7-9; D: .; DNA: TGTGCCAGCAGCTTACTCGAGGGCCCTAATGAAAAACTGTTTTTT; CDR3: CASSLLEGPNEKLFF
J: TRBJ1-1; size: many; V: TRBV18; D: .; DNA: TGTGCCAGCTCACCACCAGCGGTCGCTGAAGCTTTCTTT; CDR3: CASSPPAVAEAFF
J: TRBJ1-1; size: few; V: TRBV19; D: .; DNA: TGTGCCAGTAGTATAAGTCAGGGGAACACTGAAGCTTTCTTT; CDR3: CASSISQGNTEAFF
J: TRBJ2-7; size: many; V: TRBV2; D: .; DNA: TGTGCCAGCAGTGAAGGTGGTGGGACCGAGCAGTACTTC; CDR3: CASSEGGGTEQYF
J: TRBJ2-5; size: .; V: TRBV9; D: .; DNA: TGTGCCAGCAGCGTAGCTGGCGGGACATTCCAAGAGACCCAGTACTTC; CDR3: CASSVAGGTFQETQYF
J: TRBJ2-7; size: few; V: TRBV6-2/TRBV6-3; D: .; DNA: TGTGCCAGCAGTTACTCTGGACCCTCCTACGAGCAGTACTTC; CDR3: CASSYSGPSYEQYF
J: TRBJ1-4; size: .; V: TRBV6-5; D: .; DNA: TGTGCCAGCAGTTACTCTAGGCGGGGTCATAATGAAAAACTGTTTTTT; CDR3: CASSYSRRGHNEKLFF
J: TRBJ2-1; size: many; V: TRBV2; D: TRBD1; DNA: TGTGCCAGCAGAGGACAGGGAGTGAGCATCATCGATGAGCAGTTCTTC; CDR3: CASRGQGVSIIDEQFF
J: TRBJ2-5; size: few; V: TRBV15; D: .; DNA: TGTGCCACCAGAGGCGGGACATTGCAAGAGACCCAGTACTTC; CDR3: CATRGGTLQETQYF
J: TRBJ1-2; size: many; V: TRBV30; D: .; DNA: TGTGCCTGGAGACAGGTGGGCTATGGCTACACCTTC; CDR3: CAWRQVGYGYTF
J: TRBJ2-2; size: .; V: TRBV3-1; D: .; DNA: TGTGCCAGCAGCCGCTGGGCCGGGGAGCTGTTTTTT; CDR3: CASSRWAGELFF
J: TRBJ2-7; size: many; V: TRBV2; D: .; DNA: TGTGCCAGCATGCGGGACACTAACCTGGGGCAGTACTTC; CDR3: CASMRDTNLGQYF
J: TRBJ2-1; size: once; V: TRBV5-1; D: TRBD2; DNA: TGCGCCAGCAGCACTCTAGCGGGAGGGCCGGGTGAGCAGTTCTTC; CDR3: CASSTLAGGPGEQFF
J: TRBJ1-4; size: .; V: TRBV7-8; D: .; DNA: TGTGCCAGCAGCTTACCGGCCTTAATAAATGAAAAACTGTTTTTT; CDR3: CASSLPALINEKLFF
J: TRBJ2-2; size: once; V: TRBV9; D: .; DNA: TGTGCCAGCAGCGTAGATAACACCGGGGAGCTGTTTTTT; CDR3: CASSVDNTGELFF
J: TRBJ2-5; size: few; V: TRBV6-1; D: TRBD1; DNA: TGTGCCAGTCCTAGGACAGGGGGGGTGCAAGAGACCCAGTACTTC; CDR3: CASPRTGGVQETQYF
J: TRBJ2-1; size: .; V: TRBV18; D: TRBD1; DNA: TGTGCCAGCTCCCCGACAGGGGGGAGGAACAATGAGCAGCTCTTC; CDR3: CASSPTGGRNNEQLF
J: TRBJ1-5; size: many; V: TRBV30; D: .; DNA: TGTGCCTGGAGTTATAGGGGGAATCAGCCCCAGCATTTT; CDR3: CAWSYRGNQPQHF
J: TRBJ2-3; size: .; V: TRBV6-1; D: .; DNA: TGTGCCAGCAGAGAAGGTAGCTATAGGTACACAGATACGCAGTATTTT; CDR3: CASREGSYRYTDTQYF
J: TRBJ1-3; size: .; V: TRBV2; D: .; DNA: TGTGCCAGCAGCACCCTGGACAGTCCCTCTGGAAACACCATATATTTT; CDR3: CASSTLDSPSGNTIYF
J: TRBJ2-7; size: .; V: TRBV5-1; D: .; DNA: TGCGCCAGCAGCTCACAGCCCTCGGACGAGCAGTACTTC; CDR3: CASSSQPSDEQYF
J: TRBJ2-1; size: .; V: TRBV20-1; D: .; DNA: TGCAGTGCTAGAGGGGTATACAATGAGCAGTTCTTC; CDR3: CSARGVYNEQFF
J: TRBJ1-5; size: few; V: TRBV2; D: .; DNA: TGTGCCAGCAGTGAATTAAATAGCAATCAGCCCCAGCATTTT; CDR3: CASSELNSNQPQHF
J: TRBJ1-1; size: few; V: TRBV27; D: .; DNA: TGTGCCAGCCAAAATGGGGCTGAAGCTTTCTTT; CDR3: CASQNGAEAFF
J: TRBJ1-2; size: .; V: TRBV2; D: .; DNA: TGTGCCAGCAGGGTCAAGAACGGGAGCGGCTACACCTTC; CDR3: CASRVKNGSGYTF
J: TRBJ1-1; size: many; V: TRBV12-3/TRBV12-4; D: .; DNA: TGTGCCAGCAGTTTAGGGTCCGGGAGTGGTACCAGGAACACTGAAGCTTTCTTT; CDR3: CASSLGSGSGTRNTEAFF
J: TRBJ2-3; size: .; V: TRBV11-3; D: TRBD2; DNA: TGTGCCAGCAGCTCGGGAGGCCTAGGGGATACGCAGTATTTT; CDR3: CASSSGGLGDTQYF
J: TRBJ2-7; size: .; V: TRBV5-1; D: .; DNA: TGCGCCAGCAGCTCTGGCCAAGACGAGCAGTACTTC; CDR3: CASSSGQDEQYF
J: TRBJ2-3; size: .; V: TRBV7-9; D: TRBD2; DNA: TGTGCCAGCAGCGAAGCGGGACTCACAGATACGCAGTATTTT; CDR3: CASSEAGLTDTQYF
J: TRBJ2-7; size: .; V: TRBV6-1; D: .; DNA: TGTGCCAGCAGTGAACGACAAGGGGGCTACGAGCAGTACTTC; CDR3: CASSERQGGYEQYF
J: TRBJ1-4; size: once; V: TRBV18; D: .; DNA: TGTGCCAGCTCACCCCTTTGGGGCGGTACTAATGAAAAACTGTTTTTT; CDR3: CASSPLWGGTNEKLFF
J: TRBJ1-2; size: .; V: TRBV10-3; D: TRBD1; DNA: TGTGCCATCAGTGATTCAGGGGACAGATATGGCTACACCTTC; CDR3: CAISDSGDRYGYTF
J: TRBJ2-1; size: many; V: TRBV2; D: TRBD1; DNA: TGTGCCAGCAGGGCCGGGACAGGGTACTACAATGAGCAGTTCTTC; CDR3: CASRAGTGYYNEQFF
J: TRBJ1-1; size: many; V: TRBV20-1; D: .; DNA: TGCAGTGCTAGGGACGACAGGCGGACTGAAGCTTTCTTT; CDR3: CSARDDRRTEAFF
J: TRBJ1-3; size: once; V: TRBV6-2/TRBV6-3; D: .; DNA: TGTGCCATCACTCGGGGGGCTGGAAACACCATATATTTT; CDR3: CAITRGAGNTIYF
J: TRBJ2-7; size: .; V: TRBV18; D: TRBD2; DNA: TGTGCCAGCTCAGTCCTCCCTCCGGTTAGCGGGAGCTCCTACGAGCAGTACTTC; CDR3: CASSVLPPVSGSSYEQYF
J: TRBJ1-2; size: many; V: TRBV2; D: .; DNA: TGTGCCAGCACCGAGGGCGGCAGCGCCTCATATGGCTACACCTTC; CDR3: CASTEGGSASYGYTF
J: TRBJ2-5; size: .; V: TRBV29-1; D: TRBD1; DNA: TGCAGCGTGGTACAGGGGGCCCTTCCTCAAGAGACCCAGTACTTC; CDR3: CSVVQGALPQETQYF
J: TRBJ2-3; size: .; V: TRBV4-3; D: TRBD2; DNA: TGCGCCAGCAGCCAGGCTAGCGGGGTTGGAGATACGCAGTATTTT; CDR3: CASSQASGVGDTQYF
J: TRBJ2-3; size: .; V: TRBV9; D: TRBD2; DNA: TGTGCCAGCAGCTCACACTCCGGGGGGGATACGCAGTATTTT; CDR3: CASSSHSGGDTQYF
J: TRBJ1-1; size: many; V: TRBV30; D: .; DNA: TGTGCCGGTCAAAGGGGAACTGAAGCTTTCTTT; CDR3: CAGQRGTEAFF
J: TRBJ2-4; size: few; V: TRBV28; D: TRBD1; DNA: TGTGCCAGCAGTGCAGACAGGGGGCAGTACTTC; CDR3: CASSADRGQYF
J: TRBJ1-1; size: .; V: TRBV30; D: .; DNA: TGTGCGCGGAGCTCTCCGGGCACCGGTGAAACACCTTTCTTT; CDR3: CARSSPGTGETPFF
J: TRBJ2-5; size: .; V: TRBV20-1; D: TRBD2; DNA: TGCAGTGCTAGAAGCGGCGGGGGGGCCCGGTACCAAGAGACCCAGTACTTC; CDR3: CSARSGGGARYQETQYF
J: TRBJ1-6; size: .; V: TRBV19; D: .; DNA: TGTGCCAGTAGCCATCGGGGTCCAGGTTTCAGGGGCGTATCGAGTATTTCACCCCTCCACTTT; CDR3: CASSHRGPGFRGVSSISPLHF
J: TRBJ1-2; size: few; V: TRBV7-6; D: .; DNA: TGTGCCAGCAGCTTAGGGTCTGCAGGGCTAGACAACTATGGCTACACCTTC; CDR3: CASSLGSAGLDNYGYTF
J: TRBJ2-7; size: few; V: TRBV2; D: .; DNA: TGTGCCAGCAGTGATGTAGGAGTATCAACCTCCTACGAGCAGTACTTC; CDR3: CASSDVGVSTSYEQYF
J: TRBJ2-7; size: .; V: TRBV7-2; D: TRBD2; DNA: TGTGCCAGCAGCTCCGAGCGGGGTCAAATCCTGGCCTACGAGCAGTACTTC; CDR3: CASSSERGQILAYEQYF
J: TRBJ2-5; size: .; V: TRBV20-1; D: TRBD2; DNA: TGCAGTGCTAGCCCCTCCCTAGCGGGGGTGCAAGAGACCCAGTACTTC; CDR3: CSASPSLAGVQETQYF
J: TRBJ1-3; size: .; V: TRBV9; D: .; DNA: TGTGCCAGCAGCGTCGGACAGAGCAGTACTGGAAACACCATATATTTT; CDR3: CASSVGQSSTGNTIYF
J: TRBJ2-1; size: many; V: TRBV2; D: TRBD2; DNA: TGTGCCAGCAGACGCGGGACTAGCGGGCTCTCCTACAATGAGCAGTTCTTC; CDR3: CASRRGTSGLSYNEQFF
J: TRBJ2-7; size: many; V: TRBV13; D: .; DNA: TGTGCCAGCAGCCGACAGCTACTCTACGAGCAGTACTTC; CDR3: CASSRQLLYEQYF
J: TRBJ2-1; size: .; V: TRBV10-3; D: TRBD2; DNA: TGTGCCATCACCAGAAAAGCGGGAGTCTCAAATGAGCAGTTCTTC; CDR3: CAITRKAGVSNEQFF